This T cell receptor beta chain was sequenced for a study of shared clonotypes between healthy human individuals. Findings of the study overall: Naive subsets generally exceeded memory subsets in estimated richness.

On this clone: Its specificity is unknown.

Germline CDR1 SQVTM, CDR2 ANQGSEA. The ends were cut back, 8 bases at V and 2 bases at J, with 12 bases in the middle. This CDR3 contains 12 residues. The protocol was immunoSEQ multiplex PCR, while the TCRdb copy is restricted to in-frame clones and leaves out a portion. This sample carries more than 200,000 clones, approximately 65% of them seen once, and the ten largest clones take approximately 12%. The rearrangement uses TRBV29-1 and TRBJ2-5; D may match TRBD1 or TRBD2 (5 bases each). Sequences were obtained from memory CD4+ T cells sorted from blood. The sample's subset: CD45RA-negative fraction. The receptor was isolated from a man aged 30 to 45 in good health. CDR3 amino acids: CSIRDGQETQYF. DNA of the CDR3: TGCAGCATTCGGGACGGGCAAGAGACCCAGTACTTC.